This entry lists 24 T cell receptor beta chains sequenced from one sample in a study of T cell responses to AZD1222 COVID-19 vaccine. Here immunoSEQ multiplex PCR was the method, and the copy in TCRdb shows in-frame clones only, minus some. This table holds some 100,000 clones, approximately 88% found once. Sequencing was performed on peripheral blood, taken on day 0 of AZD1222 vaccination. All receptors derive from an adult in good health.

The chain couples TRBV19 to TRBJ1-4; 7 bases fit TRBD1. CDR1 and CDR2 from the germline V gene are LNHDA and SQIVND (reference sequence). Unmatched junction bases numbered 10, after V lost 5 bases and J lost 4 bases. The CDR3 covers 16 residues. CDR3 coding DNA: TGTGCCAGTAGTTACGGACAGGTGGATTATAATGAAAAACTGTTTTTT. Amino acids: CASSYGQVDYNEKLFF.

CDR3 bases: TGTGCCACCAGCAGGGTAGCGGGGCCCACAGATACGCAGTATTTT. Its protein product is CATSRVAGPTDTQYF. The J gene is TRBJ2-3, the V gene TRBV15, with 8 nucleotides matching TRBD2. With 3 bases clipped from V and 2 bases from J, the junction kept 4 bases outside the gene matches. The CDR3 consists of 15 residues. Germline V gives CDR1 LNHNV, CDR2 YYDKDF (reference sequence).

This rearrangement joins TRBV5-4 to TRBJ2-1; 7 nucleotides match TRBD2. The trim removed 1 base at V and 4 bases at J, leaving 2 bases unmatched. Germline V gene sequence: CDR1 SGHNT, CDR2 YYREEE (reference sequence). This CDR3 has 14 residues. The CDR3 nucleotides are TGTGCCAGCAGCTTGCCTAGCGGATACAATGAGCAGTTCTTC. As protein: CASSLPSGYNEQFF.

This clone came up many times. CDR3 nucleotides: TGTGCCAGCAGTTCCGGGACAGTGAACACTGAAGCTTTCTTT. Translated, it gives CASSSGTVNTEAFF. This chain connects TRBV6-6 to TRBJ1-1; 7 bases line up with TRBD1. V dropped 4 bases and J dropped 0; count of bases not matched to a gene: 2. Germline lookup yields CDR1 MNHNY and CDR2 SVGAGI (reference sequence). The CDR3 contains 14 residues.

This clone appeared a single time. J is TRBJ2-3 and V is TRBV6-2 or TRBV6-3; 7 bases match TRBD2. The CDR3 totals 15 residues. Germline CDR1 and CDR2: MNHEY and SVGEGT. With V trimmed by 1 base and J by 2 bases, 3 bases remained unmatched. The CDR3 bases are TGTGCCAGCAGTTACTATAGCGGGCTCACAGATACGCAGTATTTT. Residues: CASSYYSGLTDTQYF.

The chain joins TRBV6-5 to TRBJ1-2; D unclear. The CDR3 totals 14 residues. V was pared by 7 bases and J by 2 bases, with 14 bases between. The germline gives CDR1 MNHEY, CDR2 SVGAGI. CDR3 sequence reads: CASKPDPRNYGYTF. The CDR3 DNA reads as TGTGCCAGCAAGCCGGACCCGCGAAACTATGGCTACACCTTC.

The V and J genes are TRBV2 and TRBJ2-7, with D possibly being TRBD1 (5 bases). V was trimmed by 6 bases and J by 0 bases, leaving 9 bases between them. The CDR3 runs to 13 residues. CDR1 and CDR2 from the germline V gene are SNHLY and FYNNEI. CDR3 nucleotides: TGTGCCAGCAGGGTTGACAGCTCCTACGAGCAGTACTTC. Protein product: CASRVDSSYEQYF.

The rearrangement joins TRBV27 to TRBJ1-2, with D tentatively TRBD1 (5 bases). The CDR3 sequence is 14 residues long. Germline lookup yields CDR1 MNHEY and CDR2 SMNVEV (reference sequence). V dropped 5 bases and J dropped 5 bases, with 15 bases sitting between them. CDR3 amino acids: CASSLTGGRYGYTF. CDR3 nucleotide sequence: TGTGCCAGCAGTCTCACCGGGGGGAGGTATGGCTACACCTTC.

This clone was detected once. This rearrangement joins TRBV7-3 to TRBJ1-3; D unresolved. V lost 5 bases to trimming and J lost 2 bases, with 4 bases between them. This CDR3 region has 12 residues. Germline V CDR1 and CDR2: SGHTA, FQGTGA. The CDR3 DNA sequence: TGTGCCAGCAGCCCCCCTGGAAACACCATATATTTT. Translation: CASSPPGNTIYF.

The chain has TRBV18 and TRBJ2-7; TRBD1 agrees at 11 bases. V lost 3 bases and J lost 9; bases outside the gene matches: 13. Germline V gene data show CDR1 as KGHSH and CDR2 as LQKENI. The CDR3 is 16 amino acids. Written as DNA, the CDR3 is TGTGCCAGCTCACCCTATTCGGGACAGGGGGACAAGGGGCAGTACTTC. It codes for CASSPYSGQGDKGQYF.

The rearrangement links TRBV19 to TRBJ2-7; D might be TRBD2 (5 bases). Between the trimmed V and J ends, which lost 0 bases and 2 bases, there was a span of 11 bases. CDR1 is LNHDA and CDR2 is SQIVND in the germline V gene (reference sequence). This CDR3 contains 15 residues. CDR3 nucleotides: TGTGCCAGTAGTATAGATATCCAGCGGCCCTACGAGCAGTACTTC. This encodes CASSIDIQRPYEQYF.

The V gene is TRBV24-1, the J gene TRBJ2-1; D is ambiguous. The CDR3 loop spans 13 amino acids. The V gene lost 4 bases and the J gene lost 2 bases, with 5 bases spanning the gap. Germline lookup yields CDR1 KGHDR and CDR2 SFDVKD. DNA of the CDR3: TGTGCCACCAGTGACTCAACCTACAATGAGCAGTTCTTC. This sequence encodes CATSDSTYNEQFF.

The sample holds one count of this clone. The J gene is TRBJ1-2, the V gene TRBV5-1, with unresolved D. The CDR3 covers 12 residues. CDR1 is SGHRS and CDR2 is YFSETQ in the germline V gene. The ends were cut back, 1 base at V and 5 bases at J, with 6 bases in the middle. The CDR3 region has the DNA TGCGCCAGCAGCTTGACCGGATATGGCTACACCTTC. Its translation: CASSLTGYGYTF.

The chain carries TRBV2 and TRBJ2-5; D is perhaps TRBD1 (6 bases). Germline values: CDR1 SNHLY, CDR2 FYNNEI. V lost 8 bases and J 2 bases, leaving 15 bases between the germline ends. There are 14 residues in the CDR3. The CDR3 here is CASLQGLSQETQYF. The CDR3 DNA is TGTGCCAGCCTTCAGGGGCTTTCACAAGAGACCCAGTACTTC. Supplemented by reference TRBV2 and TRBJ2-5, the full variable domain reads EPEVTQTPSHQVTQMGQEVILRCVPISNHLYFYWYRQILGQKVEFLVSFYNNEISEKSEIFDDQFSVERPDGSNFTLKIRSTKLEDSAMYFCASLQGLSQETQYFGPGTRLLVL.

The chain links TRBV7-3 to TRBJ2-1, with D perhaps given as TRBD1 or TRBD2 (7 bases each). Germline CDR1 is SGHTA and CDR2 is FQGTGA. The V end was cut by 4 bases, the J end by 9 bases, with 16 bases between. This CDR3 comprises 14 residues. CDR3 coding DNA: TGTGCCAGCAGCTACCGGGGAGGGGGCGGTGAGCAGTTCTTC. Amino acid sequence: CASSYRGGGGEQFF.

CDR3 coding DNA: TGTGCCAGCTCAGCGGCTCAAGAGACCCAGTACTTC. It specifies CASSAAQETQYF. The rearrangement links TRBV28 to TRBJ2-5, with TRBD2 as a possible D gene (5 bases). The CDR3 is 12 amino acids. V was pared by 8 bases and J by 2 bases, with 9 bases between. CDR1 is MDHEN, CDR2 SYDVKM, per germline.

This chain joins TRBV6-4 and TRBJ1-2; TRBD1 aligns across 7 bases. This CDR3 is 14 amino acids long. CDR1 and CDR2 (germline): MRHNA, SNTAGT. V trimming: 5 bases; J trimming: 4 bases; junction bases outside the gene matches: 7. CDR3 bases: TGTGCCAGCAGTCCCGGGGACAGATTCTATGGCTACACCTTC. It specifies CASSPGDRFYGYTF.

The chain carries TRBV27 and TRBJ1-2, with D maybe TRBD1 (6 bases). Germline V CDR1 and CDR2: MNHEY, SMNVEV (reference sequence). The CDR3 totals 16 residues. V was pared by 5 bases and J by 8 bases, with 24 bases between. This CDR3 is CASSRGGGILMAGYTF. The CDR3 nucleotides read TGTGCCAGCAGTAGGGGAGGGGGGATCCTAATGGCGGGCTACACCTTC.

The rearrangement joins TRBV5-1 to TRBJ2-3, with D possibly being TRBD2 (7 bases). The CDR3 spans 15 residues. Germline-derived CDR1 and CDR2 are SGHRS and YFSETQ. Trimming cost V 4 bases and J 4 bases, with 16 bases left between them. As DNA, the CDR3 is TGCGCCAGCAGCATGTCGGGGGGCCCCCCAGATACGCAGTATTTT. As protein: CASSMSGGPPDTQYF.

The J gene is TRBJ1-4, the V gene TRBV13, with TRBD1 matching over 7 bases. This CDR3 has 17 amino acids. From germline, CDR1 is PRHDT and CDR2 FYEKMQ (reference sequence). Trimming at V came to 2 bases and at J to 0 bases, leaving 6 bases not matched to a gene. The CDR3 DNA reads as TGTGCCAGCAGCTTATTGGCAGGGGGTGCAACTAATGAAAAACTGTTTTTT. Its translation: CASSLLAGGATNEKLFF. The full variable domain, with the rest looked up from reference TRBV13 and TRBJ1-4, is AAGVIQSPRHLIKEKRETATLKCYPIPRHDTVYWYQQGPGQDPQFLISFYEKMQSDKGSIPDRFSAQQFSDYHSELNMSSLELGDSALYFCASSLLAGGATNEKLFFGSGTQLSVL.

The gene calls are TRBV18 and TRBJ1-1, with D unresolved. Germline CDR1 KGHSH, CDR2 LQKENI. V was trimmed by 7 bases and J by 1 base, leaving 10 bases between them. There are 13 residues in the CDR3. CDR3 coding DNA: TGTGCCAGCTGGGTCGAGAAGAACACTGAAGCTTTCTTT. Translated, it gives CASWVEKNTEAFF.

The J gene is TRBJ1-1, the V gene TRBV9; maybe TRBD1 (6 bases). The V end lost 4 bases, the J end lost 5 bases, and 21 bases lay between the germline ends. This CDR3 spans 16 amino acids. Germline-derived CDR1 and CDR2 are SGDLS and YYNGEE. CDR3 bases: TGTGCCAGCAGCCCAGGGGCGGGGACCGGGAGTACTGAAGCTTTCTTT. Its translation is CASSPGAGTGSTEAFF.

The CDR3 reads CASSLQYFSNQPQHF. The CDR3 DNA is TGTGCCAGCAGTTTGCAGTATTTTAGCAATCAGCCCCAGCATTTT. The chain combines TRBV5-6 with TRBJ1-5, with D uncertain. Germline V gene sequence: CDR1 SGHDT, CDR2 YYEEEE. This CDR3 spans 15 amino acids. V lost 5 bases, J lost 0 bases, and 12 bases lay in between.

The DNA of the CDR3 is TGTGCCAGTATTCCCCGATATAGCGGGGTATCCTACAATGAGCAGTTCTTC. It translates to CASIPRYSGVSYNEQFF. V is TRBV19 and J is TRBJ2-1, with TRBD2 matching 8 bases. The CDR3 has 17 amino acids. Germline V CDR1 and CDR2: LNHDA, SQIVND (reference sequence). V was pared by 7 bases and J by 1 base, with 12 bases of the junction left unmatched.